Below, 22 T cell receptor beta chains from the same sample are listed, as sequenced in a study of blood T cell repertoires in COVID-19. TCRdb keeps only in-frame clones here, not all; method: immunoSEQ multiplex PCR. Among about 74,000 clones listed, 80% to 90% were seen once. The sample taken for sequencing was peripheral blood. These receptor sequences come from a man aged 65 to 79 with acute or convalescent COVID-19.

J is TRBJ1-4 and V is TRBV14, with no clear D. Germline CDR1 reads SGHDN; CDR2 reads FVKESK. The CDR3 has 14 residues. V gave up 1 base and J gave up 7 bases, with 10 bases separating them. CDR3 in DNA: TGTGCCAGCAGCCAAGGAGGCTTTGGTGAAAAACTGTTTTTT. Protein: CASSQGGFGEKLFF.

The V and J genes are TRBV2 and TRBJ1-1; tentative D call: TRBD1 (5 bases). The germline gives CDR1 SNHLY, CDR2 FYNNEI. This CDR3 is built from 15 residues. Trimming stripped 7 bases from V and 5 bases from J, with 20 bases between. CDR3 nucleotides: TGTGCCAGCACTGTATCTACTCAGGGATTTACTGAAGCTTTCTTT. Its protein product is CASTVSTQGFTEAFF.

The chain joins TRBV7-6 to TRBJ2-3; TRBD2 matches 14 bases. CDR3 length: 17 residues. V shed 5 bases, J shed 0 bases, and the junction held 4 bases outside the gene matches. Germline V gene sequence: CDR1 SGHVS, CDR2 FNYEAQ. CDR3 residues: CASSDWTSGGSTDTQYF. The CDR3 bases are TGTGCCAGCAGCGACTGGACTAGCGGGGGGAGCACAGATACGCAGTATTTT.

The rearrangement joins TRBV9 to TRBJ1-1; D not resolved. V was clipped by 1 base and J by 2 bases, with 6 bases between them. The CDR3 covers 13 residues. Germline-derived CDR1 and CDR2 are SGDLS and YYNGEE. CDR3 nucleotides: TGTGCCAGCAGCGTAACACCTAACACTGAAGCTTTCTTT. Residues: CASSVTPNTEAFF.

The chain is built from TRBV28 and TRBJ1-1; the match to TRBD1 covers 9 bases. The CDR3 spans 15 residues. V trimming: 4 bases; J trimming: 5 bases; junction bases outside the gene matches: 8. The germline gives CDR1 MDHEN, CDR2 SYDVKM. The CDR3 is CASSSLQQGATEAFF. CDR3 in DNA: TGTGCCAGCAGTTCCCTCCAACAGGGGGCGACTGAAGCTTTCTTT.

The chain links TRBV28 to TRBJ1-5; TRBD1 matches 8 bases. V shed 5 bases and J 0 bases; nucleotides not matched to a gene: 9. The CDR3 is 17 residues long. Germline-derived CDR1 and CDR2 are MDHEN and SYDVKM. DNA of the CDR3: TGTGCCAGCAGTGAGGGGCAGGGGGCATATAGCAATCAGCCCCAGCATTTT. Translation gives CASSEGQGAYSNQPQHF.

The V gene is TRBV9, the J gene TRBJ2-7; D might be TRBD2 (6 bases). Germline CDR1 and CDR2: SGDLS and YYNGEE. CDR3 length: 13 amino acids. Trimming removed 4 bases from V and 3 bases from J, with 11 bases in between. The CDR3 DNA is TGTGCCAGCAGCTCCTTGGAGGGCTACGAGCAGTACTTC. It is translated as CASSSLEGYEQYF.

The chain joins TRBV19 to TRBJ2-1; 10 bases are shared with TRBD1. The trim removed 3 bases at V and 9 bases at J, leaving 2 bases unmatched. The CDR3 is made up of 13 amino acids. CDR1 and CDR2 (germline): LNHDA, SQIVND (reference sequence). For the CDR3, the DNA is TGTGCCAGTAGTATGGGACAGGGGATTGAGCAGTTCTTC. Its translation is CASSMGQGIEQFF.

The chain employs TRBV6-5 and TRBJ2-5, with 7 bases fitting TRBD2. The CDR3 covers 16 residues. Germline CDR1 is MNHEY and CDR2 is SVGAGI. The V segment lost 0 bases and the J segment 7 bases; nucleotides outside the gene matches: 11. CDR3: CASSYSRGSDPWTQYF. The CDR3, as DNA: TGTGCCAGCAGTTACTCGCGGGGGTCAGACCCGTGGACCCAGTACTTC.

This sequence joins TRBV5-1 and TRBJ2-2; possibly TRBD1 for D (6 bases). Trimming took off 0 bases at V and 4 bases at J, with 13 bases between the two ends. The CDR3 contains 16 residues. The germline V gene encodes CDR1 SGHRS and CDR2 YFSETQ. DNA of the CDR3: TGCGCCAGCAGCTTGGATCCGGGACAAACCACCGGGGAGCTGTTTTTT. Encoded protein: CASSLDPGQTTGELFF.

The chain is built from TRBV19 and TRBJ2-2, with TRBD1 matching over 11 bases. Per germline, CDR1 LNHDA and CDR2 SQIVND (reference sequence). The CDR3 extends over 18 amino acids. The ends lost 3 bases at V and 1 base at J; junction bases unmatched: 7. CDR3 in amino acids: CASSIRTGGAGNTGELFF. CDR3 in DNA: TGTGCCAGTAGTATTCGGACAGGGGGCGCTGGGAACACCGGGGAGCTGTTTTTT.

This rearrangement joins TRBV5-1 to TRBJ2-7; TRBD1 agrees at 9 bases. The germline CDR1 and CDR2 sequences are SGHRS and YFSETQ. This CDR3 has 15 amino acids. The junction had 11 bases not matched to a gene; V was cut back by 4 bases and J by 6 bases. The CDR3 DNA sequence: TGCGCCAGCAGCGAGAGACAGGGGGAGTTCGCCGAGCAGTACTTC. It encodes CASSERQGEFAEQYF.

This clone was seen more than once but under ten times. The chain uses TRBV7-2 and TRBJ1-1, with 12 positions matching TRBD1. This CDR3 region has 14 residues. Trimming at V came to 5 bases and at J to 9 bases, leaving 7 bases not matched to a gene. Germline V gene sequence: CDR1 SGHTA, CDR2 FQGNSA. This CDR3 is CASSIGTGGGKAFF. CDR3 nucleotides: TGTGCCAGCAGCATCGGGACAGGGGGCGGGAAAGCTTTCTTT.

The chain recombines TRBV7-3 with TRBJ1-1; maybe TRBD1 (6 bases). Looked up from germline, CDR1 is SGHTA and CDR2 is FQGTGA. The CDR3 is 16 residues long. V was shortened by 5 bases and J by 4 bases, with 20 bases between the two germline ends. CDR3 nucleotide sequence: TGTGCCAGCAGCCTCAGCCCAAACAGGGTGAGCACTGAAGCTTTCTTT. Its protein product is CASSLSPNRVSTEAFF.

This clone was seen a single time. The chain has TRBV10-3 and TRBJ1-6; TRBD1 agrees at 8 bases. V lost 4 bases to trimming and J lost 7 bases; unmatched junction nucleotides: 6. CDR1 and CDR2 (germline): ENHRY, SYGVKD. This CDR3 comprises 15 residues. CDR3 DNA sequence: TGTGCCATCAGTGGTGGACAGGGACGGAATTCACCCCTCCACTTT. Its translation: CAISGGQGRNSPLHF.

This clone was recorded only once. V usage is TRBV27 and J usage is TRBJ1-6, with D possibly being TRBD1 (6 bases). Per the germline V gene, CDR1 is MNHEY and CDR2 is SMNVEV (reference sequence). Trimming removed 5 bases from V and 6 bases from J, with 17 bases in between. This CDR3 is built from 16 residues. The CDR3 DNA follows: TGTGCCAGCAGTGAAGACAGGTCCGCCTTTAATTCACCCCTCCACTTT. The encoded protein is CASSEDRSAFNSPLHF.

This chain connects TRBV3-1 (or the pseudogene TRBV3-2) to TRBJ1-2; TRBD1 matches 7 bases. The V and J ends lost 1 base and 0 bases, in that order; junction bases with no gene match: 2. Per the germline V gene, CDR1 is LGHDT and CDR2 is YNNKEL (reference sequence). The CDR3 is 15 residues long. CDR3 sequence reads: CASSQGDSSNYGYTF. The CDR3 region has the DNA TGTGCCAGCAGCCAAGGGGACAGCTCTAACTATGGCTACACCTTC.

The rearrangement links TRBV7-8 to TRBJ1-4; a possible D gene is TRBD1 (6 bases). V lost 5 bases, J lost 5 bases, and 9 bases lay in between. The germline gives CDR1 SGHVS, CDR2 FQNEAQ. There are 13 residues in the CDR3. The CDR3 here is CASSGTGNEKLFF. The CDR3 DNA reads TGTGCCAGCAGCGGAACAGGGAATGAAAAACTGTTTTTT.

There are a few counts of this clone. The CDR3 coding sequence is TGCGCCAGTTCGGGGCTAGCGGGGTCGTACGAGCAGTACTTC. Amino acid sequence: CASSGLAGSYEQYF. The genes are TRBV4-1 and TRBJ2-7, with TRBD2 matching 9 bases. CDR3 length: 14 residues. Germline CDR1 reads MGHRA; CDR2 reads YSYEKL. The V and J ends lost 9 bases and 4 bases, in that order; junction bases with no gene match: 10.

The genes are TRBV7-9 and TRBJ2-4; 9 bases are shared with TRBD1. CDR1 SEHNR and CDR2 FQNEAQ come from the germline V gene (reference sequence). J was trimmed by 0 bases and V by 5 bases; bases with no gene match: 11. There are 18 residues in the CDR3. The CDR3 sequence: CASSRTGALPIAKNIQYF. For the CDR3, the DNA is TGTGCCAGCAGCCGGACAGGGGCGTTGCCTATAGCCAAAAACATTCAGTACTTC.

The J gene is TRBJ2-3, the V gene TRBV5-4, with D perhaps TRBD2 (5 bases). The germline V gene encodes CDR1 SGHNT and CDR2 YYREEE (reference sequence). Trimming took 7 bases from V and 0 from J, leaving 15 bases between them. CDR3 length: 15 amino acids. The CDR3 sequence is CASHSLGGSTDTQYF. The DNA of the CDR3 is TGTGCCAGCCACAGCTTAGGCGGGAGCACAGATACGCAGTATTTT.

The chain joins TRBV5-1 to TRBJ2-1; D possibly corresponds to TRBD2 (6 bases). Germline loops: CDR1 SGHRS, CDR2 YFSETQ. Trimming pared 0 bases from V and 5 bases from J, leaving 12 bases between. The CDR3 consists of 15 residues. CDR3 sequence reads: CASSLVEGLDNEQFF. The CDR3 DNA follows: TGCGCCAGCAGCTTGGTGGAGGGGCTCGACAATGAGCAGTTCTTC.